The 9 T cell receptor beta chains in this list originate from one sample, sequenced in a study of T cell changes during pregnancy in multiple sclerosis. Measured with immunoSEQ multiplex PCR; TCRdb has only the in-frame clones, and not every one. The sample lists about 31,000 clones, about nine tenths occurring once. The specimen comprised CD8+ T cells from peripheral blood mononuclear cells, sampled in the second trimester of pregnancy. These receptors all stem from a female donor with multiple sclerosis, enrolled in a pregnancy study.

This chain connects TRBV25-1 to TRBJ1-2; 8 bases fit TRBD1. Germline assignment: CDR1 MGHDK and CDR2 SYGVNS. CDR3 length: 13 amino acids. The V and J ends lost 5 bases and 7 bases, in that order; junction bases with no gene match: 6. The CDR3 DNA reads TGTGCCAGCAGTACACTAGACAGGGGTGGCTACACCTTC. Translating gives CASSTLDRGGYTF.

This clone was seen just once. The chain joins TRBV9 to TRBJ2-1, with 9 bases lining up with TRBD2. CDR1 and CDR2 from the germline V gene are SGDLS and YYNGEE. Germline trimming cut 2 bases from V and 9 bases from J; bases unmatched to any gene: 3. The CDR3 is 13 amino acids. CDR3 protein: CASSVVAGVEQFF. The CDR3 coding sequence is TGTGCCAGCAGCGTCGTAGCGGGGGTTGAGCAGTTCTTC.

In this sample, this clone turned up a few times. CDR3: CASSSTISSTQYF. The CDR3, as DNA: TGTGCCAGCAGTTCTACAATCTCTAGCACCCAGTACTTC. The gene calls are TRBV28 and TRBJ2-5, with D maybe TRBD2 (5 bases). The CDR3 length is 13 residues. CDR1 and CDR2 from the germline V gene are MDHEN and SYDVKM. V dropped 4 bases and J dropped 8 bases, with 14 bases sitting between them.

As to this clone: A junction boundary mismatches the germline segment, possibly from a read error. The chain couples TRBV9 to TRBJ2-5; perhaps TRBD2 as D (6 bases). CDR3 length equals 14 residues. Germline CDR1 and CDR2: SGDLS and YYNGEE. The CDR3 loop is CASSVGLASESQYF. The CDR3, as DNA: TGTGCCAGCAGCGTAGGTCTAGCGTCTGAGAGCCAGTACTTC.

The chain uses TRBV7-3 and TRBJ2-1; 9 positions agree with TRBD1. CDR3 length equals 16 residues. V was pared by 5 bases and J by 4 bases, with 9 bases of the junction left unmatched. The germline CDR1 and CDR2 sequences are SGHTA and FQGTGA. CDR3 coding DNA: TGTGCCAGCAGCACTAAGGACAGGGGCGATTACAATGAGCAGTTCTTC. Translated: CASSTKDRGDYNEQFF.

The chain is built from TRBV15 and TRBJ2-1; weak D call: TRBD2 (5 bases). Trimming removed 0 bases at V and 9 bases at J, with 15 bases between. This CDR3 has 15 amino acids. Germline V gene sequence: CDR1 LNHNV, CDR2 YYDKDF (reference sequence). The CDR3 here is CATSRDQEVGSEQFF. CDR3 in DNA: TGTGCCACCAGCAGAGATCAGGAGGTGGGTAGTGAGCAGTTCTTC.

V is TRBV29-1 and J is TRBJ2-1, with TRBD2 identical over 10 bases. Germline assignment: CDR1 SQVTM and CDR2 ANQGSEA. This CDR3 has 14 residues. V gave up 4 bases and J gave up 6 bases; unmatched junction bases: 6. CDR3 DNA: TGCAGCGTTGTCCAGCGGGGGGGGCTCAATGAGCAGTTCTTC. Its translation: CSVVQRGGLNEQFF.

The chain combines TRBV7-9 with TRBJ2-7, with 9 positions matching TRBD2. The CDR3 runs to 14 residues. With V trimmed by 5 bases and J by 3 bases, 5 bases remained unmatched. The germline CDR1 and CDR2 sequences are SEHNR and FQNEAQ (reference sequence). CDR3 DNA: TGTGCCAGCAGCCTCTTGACTAGCGGCTACGAGCAGTACTTC. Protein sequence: CASSLLTSGYEQYF.

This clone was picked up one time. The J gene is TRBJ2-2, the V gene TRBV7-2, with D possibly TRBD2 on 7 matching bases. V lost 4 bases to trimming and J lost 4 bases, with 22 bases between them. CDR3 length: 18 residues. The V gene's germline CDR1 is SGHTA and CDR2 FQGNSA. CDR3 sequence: CASSSWSLGGAATGELFF. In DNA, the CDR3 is TGTGCCAGCAGCTCCTGGTCGCTTGGGGGGGCTGCCACCGGGGAGCTGTTTTTT.